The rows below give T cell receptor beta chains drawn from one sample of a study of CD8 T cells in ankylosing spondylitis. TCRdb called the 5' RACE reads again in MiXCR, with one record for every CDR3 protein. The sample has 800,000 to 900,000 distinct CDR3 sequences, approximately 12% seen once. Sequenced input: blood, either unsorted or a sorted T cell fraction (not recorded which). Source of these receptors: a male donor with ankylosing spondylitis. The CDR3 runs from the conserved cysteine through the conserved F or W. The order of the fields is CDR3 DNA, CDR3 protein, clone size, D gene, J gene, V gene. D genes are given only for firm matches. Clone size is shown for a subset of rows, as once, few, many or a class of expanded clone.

TGTGCCAGCAGCTTAGAGGGACTAGCGACGGAGACCCAGTACTTC CASSLEGLATETQYF NA TRBD2 TRBJ2-5 TRBV7-2
TGTGCCAGCAGCTCCCCAGGGACCGGAGCCCAGCATTTT CASSSPGTGAQHF few NA TRBJ1-5 TRBV7-6
TGTGCCAGCAGTCGGAGCGGGGGGGGTGTCACAGATACGCAGTATTTT CASSRSGGGVTDTQYF NA TRBD2 TRBJ2-3 TRBV6-1
TGTGCCAGCTCGGACAATAATTCACCCCTCCACTTT CASSDNNSPLHF NA NA TRBJ1-6 TRBV28
TGTGCCAGCAGCGTCGCTAGCGGAAACACCGGGGAGCTGTTTTTT CASSVASGNTGELFF NA TRBD2 TRBJ2-2 TRBV9
TGTGCCAGCAGTGACCCCTTGGGGCAGTACTTC CASSDPLGQYF NA NA TRBJ2-7 TRBV6-5
TGTGCCAGCAGTGGACAGGGATTCAATCAGCCCCAGCATTTT CASSGQGFNQPQHF few TRBD1 TRBJ1-5 TRBV6-2/TRBV6-3
TGTGCCAGCAGTTTAGCGTTTGGGGGACCGTCCTACAATGAGCAGTTCTTC CASSLAFGGPSYNEQFF few NA TRBJ2-1 TRBV12-3/TRBV12-4
TGCAGCGTCACCGACCCGATCGCCGATGAGCAGTTCTTC CSVTDPIADEQFF many NA TRBJ2-1 TRBV29-1
TGTGCCTGGAGTGTACCCGACAGGTGGATCGGGTATGGCTACACCTTC CAWSVPDRWIGYGYTF few NA TRBJ1-2 TRBV30